The subject of this entry is one TCR beta chain. The sequence runs out 3 residues before the end of the CDR3; the remainder is reconstructed from the germline J gene. V gave up 5 bases and J gave up 6 bases, with 20 bases separating them. The CDR3 spans 16 residues. In germline, CDR1 is SGHVS, CDR2 FQNEAQ. This specimen belongs to a study of T cells in women clearing cervical HPV infection. Background on the study: Controls' single incident HPV16 infection cleared within 12 months without precancer.

The method was immunoSEQ multiplex PCR; TCRdb's version includes in-frame clones alone and lacks a portion of them. The sample includes some 30,000 clones. The sequence was obtained from a woman between 18 and 75 years old with a cervical HPV16 infection that either progressed to CIN3+ or cleared (not recorded which). Sequencing was performed on blood buffy coat. The chain has TRBV7-8 and TRBJ2-1; no definite D call. The part of the CDR3 DNA that was read is TGTGCCAGCAGCACGAGAGCAGGAGTGCTGATCAATGAG. Protein product: CASSTRAGVLINE. The whole CDR3 sequence reads CASSTRAGVLINEQFF. Combining the CDR3 with reference TRBV7-8 and TRBJ2-1 gives the whole variable domain GAGVSQSPRYKVAKRGQDVALRCDPISGHVSLFWYQQALGQGPEFLTYFQNEAQLDKSGLPSDRFFAERPEGSVSTLKIQRTQQEDSAVYLCASSTRAGVLINEQFFGPGTRLTVL.